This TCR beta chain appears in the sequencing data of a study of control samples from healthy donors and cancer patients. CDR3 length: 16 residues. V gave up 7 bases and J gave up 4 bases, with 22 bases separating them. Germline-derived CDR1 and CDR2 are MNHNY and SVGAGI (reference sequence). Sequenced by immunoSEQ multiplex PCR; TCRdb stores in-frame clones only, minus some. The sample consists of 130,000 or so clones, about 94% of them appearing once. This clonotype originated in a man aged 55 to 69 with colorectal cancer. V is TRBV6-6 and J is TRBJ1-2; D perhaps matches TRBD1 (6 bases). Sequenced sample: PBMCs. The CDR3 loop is CASTKGEINRGYGYTF. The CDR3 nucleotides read TGTGCCAGCACCAAGGGGGAAATTAATAGGGGCTATGGCTACACCTTC.